One T cell receptor beta chain is described in this entry. Profiling relied on immunoSEQ multiplex PCR, and the TCRdb table lists in-frame clones only, not all of them. The sample has approximately 150,000 clones, roughly 80% seen once; the top ten hold 8.6%. Germline assignment: CDR1 MDHEN and CDR2 SYDVKM. Trimming removed 2 bases at V and 5 bases at J, with 16 bases between. CDR3 size: 15 residues. This entry belongs to a study of blood T cell repertoires in COVID-19. This receptor was taken from a man aged 45-60 years with active or convalescent COVID-19. V is TRBV28 and J is TRBJ2-7, with D maybe TRBD2 (6 bases). The sample was peripheral blood. The CDR3: CASSLRAGRRDEQYF. The CDR3 coding sequence is TGTGCCAGCAGTTTAAGGGCGGGTCGGAGGGACGAGCAGTACTTC.